Below, 26 T cell receptor beta chains from the same sample are listed, as sequenced in a study of response to subunit inactivated influenza vaccine. TCRdb redid the calling of the RT-PCR reads with MiXCR, one entry per CDR3 protein. The top ten clones hold 10% to 13% of a sample with about 300,000 distinct CDR3 sequences, 21% of them seen once. The source material was PBMCs from blood, sampled around 22 months after vaccination. Receptor source: a man in his fifties or sixties who received an inactivated influenza vaccine.

The rearrangement uses TRBV6-1 and TRBJ1-6, with D perhaps TRBD1 (6 bases). Germline V gene sequence: CDR1 MNHNS, CDR2 SASEGT. The ends were cut back, 4 bases at V and 3 bases at J, with 10 bases in the middle. This CDR3 contains 15 residues. CDR3 DNA: TGTGCCAGCAGTGCCAGGGGTATCTATAATTCACCCCTCCACTTT. Protein: CASSARGIYNSPLHF.

This clonotype was detected once. This sequence joins TRBV6-4 and TRBJ2-1; D remains unclear. The CDR3 is 11 residues long. V was cut by 4 bases and J by 9 bases, with 7 bases left in between. Looked up from germline, CDR1 is MRHNA and CDR2 is SNTAGT. This CDR3 reads CASSAFGEQFF. CDR3 DNA: TGTGCCAGCAGTGCATTCGGTGAGCAGTTCTTC.

The chain couples TRBV28 to TRBJ1-1; possible D gene TRBD1, 6 bases. The germline V gene has CDR1 MDHEN and CDR2 SYDVKM. With 6 bases removed from V and 4 bases from J, the gap between germline ends came to 21 bases. This CDR3 has 16 residues. The CDR3 sequence: CASRPSTGPRITEAFF. In DNA, the CDR3 is TGTGCCAGCAGACCGAGCACAGGGCCACGGATCACTGAAGCTTTCTTT.

This chain joins TRBV20-1 and TRBJ1-2; D remains ambiguous. V gave up 1 base and J gave up 4 bases, with 10 bases separating them. The CDR3 loop spans 13 amino acids. Germline values: CDR1 DFQATT, CDR2 SNEGSKA (reference sequence). The CDR3 is CSARVAGSYGYTF. The CDR3 nucleotides are TGCAGTGCTAGAGTGGCCGGAAGCTATGGCTACACCTTC.

This clonotype was found a few times. J is TRBJ1-2 and V is TRBV10-3, with D perhaps matching TRBD1 (5 bases). This CDR3 has 14 amino acids. V was trimmed by 7 bases and J by 4 bases, leaving 16 bases between them. CDR1 and CDR2 (germline): ENHRY, SYGVKD. CDR3 region: CAIKQAGSGYGYTF. The CDR3 nucleotides read TGTGCCATCAAGCAAGCAGGGTCGGGCTATGGCTACACCTTC.

The J gene is TRBJ2-5, the V gene TRBV20-1, with 8 nucleotides matching TRBD2. The CDR3 extends over 14 amino acids. CDR1 DFQATT and CDR2 SNEGSKA come from the germline V gene (reference sequence). J gave up 1 base and V 3 bases, and 4 bases lay outside the gene matches. The CDR3 DNA sequence: TGCAGTGCTAGTCCCAGCGGGGGCCAAGAGACCCAGTACTTC. This gives the protein CSASPSGGQETQYF.

The genes are TRBV11-2 and TRBJ2-5, with a weak D call TRBD2 (6 bases). Deletions cut 7 bases from V and 0 bases from J, with 15 bases between. Germline V gene data show CDR1 as SGHAT and CDR2 as FQNNGV. The CDR3 extends over 15 amino acids. CDR3 in amino acids: CASTRGSGYQETQYF. CDR3 sequence (DNA): TGTGCCAGCACCCGGGGGAGCGGGTACCAAGAGACCCAGTACTTC.

This chain's CDR3 is CASSLAEASGEQYF. CDR3 coding DNA: TGTGCCAGCAGCTTAGCGGAGGCCTCCGGCGAGCAGTACTTC. The chain carries TRBV7-9 and TRBJ2-7, with D tentatively TRBD2 (5 bases). Germline V gene data show CDR1 as SEHNR and CDR2 as FQNEAQ (reference sequence). This CDR3 has 14 amino acids. The V gene lost 0 bases and the J gene lost 6 bases, with 12 bases spanning the gap.

The chain uses TRBV19 and TRBJ2-2; 11 nucleotides match TRBD1. Germline CDR1 reads LNHDA; CDR2 reads SQIVND (reference sequence). J gave up 4 bases and V 6 bases, and 1 base lay outside the gene matches. The CDR3 covers 14 residues. CDR3 amino acids: CASRGTGGTGELFF. The CDR3 region has the DNA TGTGCCAGTAGAGGGACAGGGGGCACCGGGGAGCTGTTTTTT.

The V and J genes are TRBV12-3 or TRBV12-4 and TRBJ1-5, with 7 bases lining up with TRBD1. CDR3 length equals 16 residues. Trimming removed 2 bases from V and 7 bases from J; junction bases left unmatched: 11. CDR3 region: CASSLSAGGVKQPQHF. In DNA form, the CDR3 reads TGTGCCAGCAGTTTATCCGCAGGGGGGGTGAAACAGCCCCAGCATTTT.

For the CDR3, the DNA is TGCAGCGTGGGGGACGGCTCCTACGAGCAGTACTTC. Protein product: CSVGDGSYEQYF. V is TRBV29-1 and J is TRBJ2-7; perhaps D is TRBD1 or TRBD2 (5 bases each). With 6 bases removed from V and 0 bases from J, the gap between germline ends came to 9 bases. The CDR3 has 12 residues. Germline CDR1 reads SQVTM; CDR2 reads ANQGSEA.

At least ten counts were recorded for this clonotype. The rearrangement links TRBV5-1 to TRBJ1-1; 10 bases fit TRBD1. Germline V CDR1 and CDR2: SGHRS, YFSETQ. The length of the CDR3 is 16 residues. Trimming removed 4 bases from V and 1 base from J; junction bases left unmatched: 7. In nucleotides, the CDR3 is TGCGCCAGCAGCCGGGACAGGGGCAGTCGGAACACTGAAGCTTTCTTT. Protein: CASSRDRGSRNTEAFF.

The rearrangement links TRBV18 to TRBJ2-2; 9 bases agree with TRBD1. The CDR3 loop spans 18 amino acids. J was trimmed by 4 bases and V by 3 bases; bases with no gene match: 12. Germline-derived CDR1 and CDR2 are KGHSH and LQKENI. The CDR3 DNA reads as TGTGCCAGCTCACCCATCGCCCTAGGACAGGGGACCACCGGGGAGCTGTTTTTT. Protein product: CASSPIALGQGTTGELFF.

The gene calls are TRBV5-1 and TRBJ2-1; 7 nucleotides agree with TRBD1. Looked up from germline, CDR1 is SGHRS and CDR2 is YFSETQ. This CDR3 is 18 amino acids long. The V and J ends lost 6 bases and 0 bases, in that order; junction bases with no gene match: 15. CDR3 loop: CASTTVITTGASYNEQFF. CDR3 nucleotides: TGCGCCAGCACCACCGTTATAACCACAGGGGCCTCCTACAATGAGCAGTTCTTC.

This clonotype was observed a handful of times. V and J are TRBV6-5 and TRBJ1-1, with unresolved D. Trimming pared 0 bases from V and 1 base from J, leaving 15 bases between. Per the germline V gene, CDR1 is MNHEY and CDR2 is SVGAGI. The CDR3 runs to 17 residues. The CDR3 protein is CASSYSTGFVQNTEAFF. CDR3 DNA sequence: TGTGCCAGCAGTTACTCGACTGGTTTTGTACAGAACACTGAAGCTTTCTTT.

This clonotype was found many times. The CDR3 loop reads CASSFYSKNTEAFF. CDR3 DNA sequence: TGTGCCAGCAGCTTCTATTCTAAGAACACTGAAGCTTTCTTT. V is TRBV13 and J is TRBJ1-1; no reliable D call. Trimming shortened V by 3 bases and J by 1 base, and 9 bases separated the two germline ends. The germline V gene has CDR1 PRHDT and CDR2 FYEKMQ (reference sequence). This CDR3 has 14 amino acids. Filled out from reference TRBV13 and TRBJ1-1, the complete variable domain reads AAGVIQSPRHLIKEKRETATLKCYPIPRHDTVYWYQQGPGQDPQFLISFYEKMQSDKGSIPDRFSAQQFSDYHSELNMSSLELGDSALYFCASSFYSKNTEAFFGQGTRLTVV.

The gene calls are TRBV9 and TRBJ1-2; D is ambiguous. V was cut by 4 bases and J by 5 bases, with 18 bases left in between. The germline V gene has CDR1 SGDLS and CDR2 YYNGEE. The CDR3 contains 15 residues. The DNA of the CDR3 is TGTGCCAGCAGCCCCCGGGCAGGCGGCAAATATGGCTACACCTTC. Amino acids: CASSPRAGGKYGYTF.

Ten or more counts support this clonotype. The chain has TRBV20-1 and TRBJ1-5; the D gene is possibly TRBD1 (6 bases). The CDR3 consists of 14 residues. V gave up 1 base and J gave up 3 bases, with 10 bases separating them. The germline V gene encodes CDR1 DFQATT and CDR2 SNEGSKA (reference sequence). The CDR3 sequence is CSARGTGNNQPQHF. In DNA, the CDR3 is TGCAGTGCTAGAGGAACAGGGAACAATCAGCCCCAGCATTTT.

This chain joins TRBV20-1 and TRBJ2-7; possibly TRBD1 or TRBD2 for D (5 bases each). The CDR3 has 11 amino acids. CDR1 and CDR2 from the germline V gene are DFQATT and SNEGSKA (reference sequence). Trimming took 0 bases from V and 12 from J, leaving 12 bases between them. The CDR3 bases are TGCAGTGCTAGAGACCGGAGGACACTGTACTTC. It encodes CSARDRRTLYF.

There are a few counts of this clonotype. This rearrangement joins TRBV7-9 to TRBJ2-2; the D is unclear. V was trimmed by 11 bases and J by 7 bases, leaving 14 bases between them. Germline V gives CDR1 SEHNR, CDR2 FQNEAQ (reference sequence). This CDR3 spans 12 amino acids. The CDR3: CASELYGGELFF. The CDR3 region has the DNA TGTGCCTCGGAATTATATGGCGGGGAGCTGTTTTTT.

The CDR3 nucleotides read TGTGCCAGCAGCTTAGCCCGGGACAGATGCTACGAGCAGTACTTC. Translating gives CASSLARDRCYEQYF. The chain combines TRBV13 with TRBJ2-7; 7 nucleotides align to TRBD1. CDR1 and CDR2 (germline): PRHDT, FYEKMQ (reference sequence). Trimming removed 1 base from V and 3 bases from J; junction bases left unmatched: 6. There are 15 residues in the CDR3. Variable domain in full (rest from reference TRBV13 and TRBJ2-7): AAGVIQSPRHLIKEKRETATLKCYPIPRHDTVYWYQQGPGQDPQFLISFYEKMQSDKGSIPDRFSAQQFSDYHSELNMSSLELGDSALYFCASSLARDRCYEQYFGPGTRLTVT.

In this sample, this clonotype turned up a few times. This chain uses TRBV6-2 or TRBV6-3 with TRBJ1-5; D may be TRBD1 (5 bases). CDR3 length: 15 residues. V was clipped by 3 bases and J by 6 bases, with 15 bases between them. Germline V gene sequence: CDR1 MNHEY, CDR2 SVGEGT. CDR3 loop: CASSYTPGFGQPQHF. In DNA form, the CDR3 reads TGTGCCAGCAGTTATACCCCAGGGTTCGGTCAGCCCCAGCATTTT.

This clonotype was seen more than once but under ten times. In DNA form, the CDR3 reads TGTGCCACCGGCCTTTCGGGTAGTAGAGACAATGAGCAGTTCTTC. This translates into CATGLSGSRDNEQFF. The chain joins TRBV24-1 to TRBJ2-1, with D hard to call. Germline V gene data show CDR1 as KGHDR and CDR2 as SFDVKD. Trimming removed 9 bases at V and 5 bases at J, with 19 bases between. The CDR3 sequence is 15 residues long.

J is TRBJ2-1 and V is TRBV18; 7 bases are shared with TRBD1. The CDR3 loop spans 15 amino acids. Unmatched junction bases numbered 1, after V lost 2 bases and J lost 0 bases. The germline V gene encodes CDR1 KGHSH and CDR2 LQKENI. CDR3 coding DNA: TGTGCCAGCTCACCAGCAGGGGGCTCCTACAATGAGCAGTTCTTC. It encodes CASSPAGGSYNEQFF.

The chain employs TRBV28 and TRBJ1-5; tentatively, D is TRBD1 (6 bases). CDR3 length: 15 amino acids. V gave up 1 base and J gave up 7 bases, with 14 bases separating them. Germline V lookup: CDR1 MDHEN, CDR2 SYDVKM. The CDR3 sequence is CASSLYRGLGQPQHF. The CDR3 coding sequence is TGTGCCAGCAGTTTATACCGGGGGCTCGGACAGCCCCAGCATTTT.

The chain is built from TRBV11-2 and TRBJ1-2; D gene uncertain. Germline V gene lookup returns CDR1 SGHAT and CDR2 FQNNGV. Trimming pared 5 bases from V and 4 bases from J, leaving 11 bases between. CDR3 length equals 13 residues. The CDR3 DNA reads as TGTGCCAGCAGCCCCTCTGGGGTCTATGGCTACACCTTC. The encoded protein is CASSPSGVYGYTF. Drawing the rest from reference TRBV11-2 and TRBJ1-2, the complete variable domain is EAGVAQSPRYKIIEKRQSVAFWCNPISGHATLYWYQQILGQGPKLLIQFQNNGVVDDSQLPKDRFSAERLKGVDSTLKIQPAKLEDSAVYLCASSPSGVYGYTFGSGTRLTVV.